The rows below give T cell receptor beta chains drawn from one sample of a study of control samples from healthy donors and cancer patients. TCRdb's copy holds only in-frame clones and misses some; the assay was immunoSEQ multiplex PCR. The sample holds 100,000 to 150,000 clones; around nine tenths are singletons and the top ten take about 3.2%. Sequenced sample: blood. Receptor source: a man aged 50-59 years in good health. CDR3s include the opening cysteine and the closing phenylalanine or tryptophan. Each record gives: V gene, J gene, clone size, CDR3 protein. Some rows have no size entry. The others give once, few or many, or a class for an expanded clone.

TRBV11-2	TRBJ2-6	few	CASSLDGGVWANVLTF
TRBV2	TRBJ2-3	few	CASSLQGPTDTQYF
TRBV27	TRBJ1-4	-	CASSPRMAINEKLFF
TRBV3-1/TRBV3-2	TRBJ2-1	once	CASSPRSRGKFF
TRBV9	TRBJ2-7	-	CASSVNPQGVYEQYF
TRBV4-1	TRBJ1-2	once	CASSQGTGGAGGYTF
TRBV7-9	TRBJ2-7	-	CASSPGTSGVSYEQYF
TRBV6-4	TRBJ2-1	-	CASNGTEVSGDPQYNEQFF
TRBV18	TRBJ2-7	-	CASSPLAGGPGGYEQYF
TRBV3-1/TRBV3-2	TRBJ1-1	-	CASSPRDSQNTEAFF
TRBV2	TRBJ1-1	-	CASSEAVNTEAFF
TRBV4-1	TRBJ2-7	once	CASSQGLAGSYEQYF
TRBV30	TRBJ2-2	-	CAWSVPGGELFF
TRBV9	TRBJ2-2	-	CASSPDRGYTGELFF
TRBV5-1	TRBJ1-3	-	CASSLGLPGNTIYF
TRBV2	TRBJ1-6	-	CAEKDEYNSPLHF
TRBV20-1	TRBJ1-2	-	CSASLAGRSYGYTF
TRBV7-2	TRBJ2-3	-	CASRYSGGDTQYF
TRBV11-2	TRBJ2-1	-	CASSLTAGGKYNEQFF
TRBV13	TRBJ2-5	-	CASSYRGGETQYF
TRBV5-1	TRBJ2-3	-	CASSFADTQYF
TRBV27	TRBJ1-4	few	CASSLSTYSREKLFF
TRBV28	TRBJ2-6	few	CASGNRFSSGANVLTF
TRBV11-3	TRBJ2-7	-	CASSLGAHHEQYF
TRBV6-1	TRBJ2-1	-	CASSDLWGPSSYNEQFF
TRBV27	TRBJ1-5	-	CASSPWTGNQPQHF
TRBV5-1	TRBJ2-2	-	CASSQGQGFGNTGELFF
TRBV6-5	TRBJ2-5	few	CASSTPPETQYF
TRBV6-2/TRBV6-3	TRBJ2-6	-	CASSSWVGGANVLTF
TRBV4-1	TRBJ1-4	-	CASSLRQLPNEKLFF
TRBV6-6	TRBJ2-7	-	CASSWTGQGGEQYF
TRBV19	TRBJ2-2	-	CASTRVTGELFF
TRBV9	TRBJ1-4	-	CASSYRSTNEKLFF
TRBV4-1	TRBJ2-7	-	CASSRKDRGYEQYF
TRBV19	TRBJ2-7	-	CASSIVQGPIYEQYF
TRBV10-2	TRBJ1-4	-	CASTDRGLNEKLFF
TRBV19	TRBJ2-7	-	CASSIRASSYEQYF
TRBV4-2	TRBJ2-3	-	CASSQDGSGDTDTQYF
TRBV24-1	TRBJ2-6	-	CATSGGVNGASVLTF
TRBV9	TRBJ1-2	-	CASSPNDYYGYTF
TRBV5-1	TRBJ2-4	-	CASSLEGRALQYF
TRBV2	TRBJ2-2	-	CASSPSGGLGSGELFF
TRBV28	TRBJ2-7	-	CASSLGVTGPSYEQYF
TRBV13	TRBJ2-1	-	CASSLRTSGGDEQFF
TRBV10-3	TRBJ1-5	once	CAISERSSQPQHF
TRBV7-2	TRBJ2-3	-	CASSLGMGGYF
TRBV24-1	TRBJ2-7	-	CATSAGQPSYEQYF
TRBV5-6	TRBJ2-1	-	CASSPTLGGAVAEQFF
TRBV10-3	TRBJ1-3	-	CAINQELKGNTIYF
TRBV15	TRBJ1-5	-	CATSRDPPTGYPGSNQPQHF